This is a list of T cell receptor beta chains from one sample in a study of neurological immune-mediated disorders. TCRdb reanalysed the 5' RACE reads using MiXCR and keeps one entry per CDR3 protein. The data contain 50,000 or so distinct CDR3 sequences, less than 4% of them seen just once; the ten biggest clones take up under 8.5%. Sequencing was carried out using PBMCs. The receptors originated from a man aged 60 to 69 with multiple sclerosis. Each CDR3 is given with its conserved first and last residue. D genes are given only for firm matches. Some rows have no size entry. The others give once, few or many, or a class for an expanded clone.

many,TRBJ1-2,NA,TRBV5-1,TGCGCCAGCAGCTTGTACGAGGACAGCCCCTATGGCTACACCTTC,CASSLYEDSPYGYTF
many,TRBJ2-4,NA,TRBV5-5,TGTGCCAGCAGCTTACTGGAAAACATTCAGTACTTC,CASSLLENIQYF
NA,TRBJ1-4,NA,TRBV27,TGTGCCAGCACCACCTCATTTGGGGGAAAACTGTTTTTT,CASTTSFGGKLFF
many,TRBJ2-7,NA,TRBV20-1,TGCAGTGCTCCACCCCCCATAGCTTGGGTTTACGAGCAGTACTTC,CSAPPPIAWVYEQYF
many,TRBJ2-3,TRBD2,TRBV20-1,TGCAGTGCCGGACTAGCGGGGAGTACAGATACGCAGTATTTT,CSAGLAGSTDTQYF
many,TRBJ2-7,NA,TRBV7-6,TGTGCCAGCAGCGACGATATCTACGAGCAGTACTTC,CASSDDIYEQYF
many,TRBJ1-2,TRBD1,TRBV12-3/TRBV12-4,TGTGCCAGCAGCACCAGCGGGACAGGGCGCTATGGCTACACCTTC,CASSTSGTGRYGYTF
many,TRBJ2-3,NA,TRBV5-1,TGCGCCAGCAGCTTGGGACAGCCCTTAAGGACAGATACGCAGTATTTT,CASSLGQPLRTDTQYF
many,TRBJ2-7,NA,TRBV10-2,TGCGCCAGCAGGGGGGTTTTAGACGAGCAGTACTTC,CASRGVLDEQYF
many,TRBJ2-3,NA,TRBV29-1,TGCAGCGTTGAAAATCCTCGGTCGCAGGGGGGGCCCACAGATACGCAGTATTTT,CSVENPRSQGGPTDTQYF
few,TRBJ2-7,TRBD2,TRBV9,TGTGCCAGCAGCGAGAGCGGGATGTCCTACGAGCAGTACTTC,CASSESGMSYEQYF
many,TRBJ1-4,NA,TRBV7-6,TGTGCCAGCAGTCTTATGTTTGGCACTAATGAAAAACTGTTTTTT,CASSLMFGTNEKLFF
many,TRBJ1-5,TRBD1,TRBV12-3/TRBV12-4,TGTGCCAGCAGTACACACAGGGGCGGTCAGCCCCAGCATTTT,CASSTHRGGQPQHF
many,TRBJ1-2,NA,TRBV3-1,TGTGCCAGCAGCCAAGAGGCAGGGAACTATGGCTACACCTTC,CASSQEAGNYGYTF
many,TRBJ1-5,NA,TRBV20-1,TGCAGTGCTAGATCCGATCAGCCCCAGCATTTT,CSARSDQPQHF
many,TRBJ1-2,NA,TRBV5-1,TGCGCCAGCAGCCTCGGGACGGCGAACGAAAACTATGGCTACACCTTC,CASSLGTANENYGYTF
NA,TRBJ2-5,NA,TRBV6-2/TRBV6-3,TGTGCCAGCAGTTACGAGAGACACCTTTATGACTTC,CASSYERHLYDF
many,TRBJ2-5,TRBD2,TRBV15,TGTGCCACCAGCAGAGATTCCCCATTAGCGGGGATCCAAGAGACCCAGTACTTC,CATSRDSPLAGIQETQYF
many,TRBJ1-5,TRBD1,TRBV20-1,TGCAGTGCTAGTGAGGGACAGGAGAATCAGCCCCAGCATTTT,CSASEGQENQPQHF
few,TRBJ1-1,TRBD1,TRBV20-1,TGCAGTGCTACCCCGGGACAGATCACTGAAGCTTTCTTT,CSATPGQITEAFF
NA,TRBJ2-2,NA,TRBV6-5,TGTGCCAGCAGGTTCGGGAGTTACACCGGGGAGCTGTTTTTT,CASRFGSYTGELFF
many,TRBJ2-3,TRBD1,TRBV7-2,TGTGCCAGCAGCTTAGCCCCGACAGGGTCGAAAGATACGCAGTATTTT,CASSLAPTGSKDTQYF
many,TRBJ2-2,TRBD1,TRBV5-4,TGTGCCAGCAGCCAACAGGGGGCGCGAACCGGGGAGCTGTTTTTT,CASSQQGARTGELFF
many,TRBJ2-2,NA,TRBV12-3/TRBV12-4,TGTGCCAGCAGTTTCTCGCAGTACACCGGGGAGCTGTTTTTT,CASSFSQYTGELFF
many,TRBJ2-5,TRBD2,TRBV11-2,TGTGCCAGCAGTAGCGGGAGGGAGAAAGAGACCCAGTACTTC,CASSSGREKETQYF
many,TRBJ2-5,NA,TRBV6-5,TGTGCCAGCACAGACCGTAGATCGTACCAAGAGACCCAGTACTTC,CASTDRRSYQETQYF
many,TRBJ2-7,NA,TRBV6-5,TGTGCCAGCAGTTACGGGGCCCCTTCTGACAAGTTGATCTACGAGCAGTACTTC,CASSYGAPSDKLIYEQYF
many,TRBJ1-4,NA,TRBV7-2,TGTGCCAGCAGCCCACTACGGGGGTCTAATGAAAAACTGTTTTTT,CASSPLRGSNEKLFF
many,TRBJ1-6,NA,TRBV5-1,TGCGCCAGCAGCTTCGGACATGATAATTCACCCCTCCACTTT,CASSFGHDNSPLHF
many,TRBJ1-2,TRBD1,TRBV27,TGTGCCAGCAGTTTCCTCCCGCTCGGGACAGGGAATGGCTACACCTTC,CASSFLPLGTGNGYTF
many,TRBJ2-1,TRBD2,TRBV7-2,TGTGCCAGCAGCTTAAGGACTAGCGCTGAGCAGTTCTTC,CASSLRTSAEQFF
many,TRBJ2-2,NA,TRBV12-3/TRBV12-4,TGTGCCAGCAGCCTCCGGGGGGCAGCGGCCGGGGAGCTGTTTTTT,CASSLRGAAAGELFF
many,TRBJ2-7,TRBD1,TRBV5-1,TGCGCCAGCAGCTCCGGGACAGGAACGTACGAGCAGTACTTC,CASSSGTGTYEQYF
many,TRBJ2-3,NA,TRBV5-1,TGCGCCAGCAGCCGTTCCAGGGCCGGGGGTTTCACAGATACGCAGTATTTT,CASSRSRAGGFTDTQYF
many,TRBJ1-2,NA,TRBV5-1,TGCGCCAGCAGCTTGGGGTTTGACAGGTCCGGCTACACCTTC,CASSLGFDRSGYTF
many,TRBJ2-3,NA,TRBV7-9,TGTGCCAGCAGCTCCAGGGGAGATACGCAGTATTTT,CASSSRGDTQYF